The clone carrying this TCR beta chain was found many times. Its antigen remains unknown. TCRdb reanalysed the 5' RACE reads using MiXCR and keeps one entry per CDR3 protein. The sample holds fewer than 550,000 distinct CDR3 sequences, less than 6% seen once. The data were obtained in a study of CD8 T cells in ankylosing spondylitis. Findings and caveats of the study: About eight highly homologous variants made up a TCR beta motif that seemed to typify ankylosing spondylitis blood. Disease-linked clones, CD8+, were relatively rare in peripheral blood. Certain motif variants had earlier been reported in reactive arthritis synovial fluid and blood.

Germline CDR1 LNHNV, CDR2 YYDKDF (reference sequence). CDR3 length equals 13 residues. Trimming left V 4 bases short and J 1 base short, with 8 bases between. The sequence was obtained from a male donor with ankylosing spondylitis. The sample consisted of blood, either unsorted or a sorted T cell fraction (not recorded which). This chain uses TRBV15 with TRBJ2-7; tentatively, D is TRBD1 or TRBD2 (5 bases each). CDR3 sequence reads: CATSMRGSYEQYF. CDR3 sequence (DNA): TGTGCCACCAGCATGAGGGGTTCCTACGAGCAGTACTTC.